The 3 T cell receptor beta chains reported below all come from one sample, sequenced in a study of human T cells and chemical hapten exposure. Time point meaning: pre-sensitization, week 0. Treatment denoted: therapeutic diphenylcyclopropenone sensitization with weekly scalp DPC. Each CDR3 protein is one row after TCRdb ran MiXCR on the RACE reads. There are around 120,000 distinct CDR3 sequences in the sample; approximately 12% occur only once, and 2.5% to 3% lies in the top ten. The input for sequencing was whole blood, taken in connection with sensitization to the hapten diphenylcyclopropenone (DPC). These receptor sequences come from a woman under 30 with alopecia areata. Some clones in this sample may be carry-over from other donors' samples.

The V and J genes are TRBV12-3 or TRBV12-4 and TRBJ2-7, with TRBD1 identical over 11 bases. The CDR3 is made up of 15 amino acids. V gave up 2 bases and J gave up 3 bases; unmatched junction bases: 3. The CDR3 is CASSLSGTGGYEQYF. CDR3 bases: TGTGCCAGCAGTTTAAGCGGGACAGGGGGCTACGAGCAGTACTTC.

The gene calls are TRBV6-2 or TRBV6-3 and TRBJ2-3, with 7 nucleotides matching TRBD2. Germline trimming cut 6 bases from V and 0 bases from J; bases unmatched to any gene: 6. This CDR3 has 15 amino acids. CDR1 is MNHEY, CDR2 SVGEGT, per germline. The CDR3, as DNA: TGTGCCAGCAGACCAGCGGGGACTAGCACAGATACGCAGTATTTT. It is translated as CASRPAGTSTDTQYF.

Only a few counts were recorded for this clonotype. The rearrangement joins TRBV18 to TRBJ2-6; 8 positions match TRBD1. V shed 4 bases, J shed 0 bases, and the junction held 5 bases outside the gene matches. Germline assignment: CDR1 KGHSH and CDR2 LQKENI. There are 17 residues in the CDR3. This CDR3 reads CASSRRGPNSGANVLTF. In DNA form, the CDR3 reads TGTGCCAGCTCACGCAGGGGGCCCAACTCTGGGGCCAACGTCCTGACTTTC.